The sequence of this T cell receptor beta chain was determined in a study of blood T cell repertoires in COVID-19. The CDR3 length is 15 residues. V dropped 4 bases and J dropped 4; count of bases not matched to a gene: 7. Looked up from germline, CDR1 is SGHAT and CDR2 is FQNNGV. Produced via immunoSEQ multiplex PCR; TCRdb's table is partial and in-frame only. The sample consists of about 330,000 clones, more than 70% of them appearing once. V is TRBV11-2 and J is TRBJ2-1; 7 nucleotides line up with TRBD1. The TCR was taken from a woman in her forties or fifties with acute or convalescent COVID-19. The sequenced sample was peripheral blood. The CDR3 region has the DNA TGTGCCAGCAGCTCGAGGGACAGAGTGTACAATGAGCAGTTCTTC. Its protein is CASSSRDRVYNEQFF.